This is a list of T cell receptor beta chains from one sample in a study of blood T cell repertoires in COVID-19. Clones were sequenced by immunoSEQ multiplex PCR, and TCRdb holds only the in-frame ones, with some missing. The data hold 200,000 to 250,000 clones, with over 75% observed a single time. The specimen was PBMCs or T cells enriched from blood (not recorded which). The receptors derive from a woman aged 35 to 49 with acute COVID-19. CDR3s include the opening cysteine and the closing phenylalanine or tryptophan. Fields, in order: CDR3 length, D gene, J gene, clone size, V gene, CDR3 DNA, CDR3 protein. A D gene is named only where the DNA matches it firmly. Where a row states a size, it is once, few, many or the class of an expanded clone; other rows omit it.

16,TRBD1,TRBJ2-1,.,TRBV5-1,TGCGCCAGCAGCTTGGTCTTAGGGGGCGCCTACAATGAGCAGTTCTTC,CASSLVLGGAYNEQFF
13,.,TRBJ1-2,.,TRBV6-5,TGTGCCAACCAGCGGGACAACAACTATGGCTACACCTTC,CANQRDNNYGYTF
15,TRBD1,TRBJ2-3,.,TRBV6-6,TGTGCCAGCAGTTACCCTCGACAGGGCCCAGATACGCAGTATTTT,CASSYPRQGPDTQYF
14,.,TRBJ2-7,.,TRBV7-2,TGTGCCAGCAGCCCTAGCGTCGGTCCCTACGAGCAGTACTTC,CASSPSVGPYEQYF
11,TRBD1,TRBJ1-6,.,TRBV5-4,TGTGCCAGCAGCACGTCGGACAGGGGTTACTTT,CASSTSDRGYF
17,TRBD2,TRBJ2-3,.,TRBV4-2,TGTGCCAGCAGCCAAGAGAGGGGGCTAGCGGGGAAAGATACGCAGTATTTT,CASSQERGLAGKDTQYF
14,.,TRBJ1-2,once,TRBV28,TGTGCCAGCAGTTTACCAACAAGTAACTATGGCTACACCTTC,CASSLPTSNYGYTF
14,.,TRBJ2-1,.,TRBV25-1,TGTGCCAGCAGTGAAACCGGGGGGCAGCATGAGCAGTTCTTC,CASSETGGQHEQFF
14,.,TRBJ1-2,.,TRBV3-1/TRBV3-2,TGTGCCAGCAGCCAGGCCGGGGGGAGTGGTGGCTACACCTTC,CASSQAGGSGGYTF
14,TRBD1,TRBJ2-5,.,TRBV9,TGTGCCAGCAGCGTAGGACAGGGCAAAGAGACCCAGTACTTC,CASSVGQGKETQYF
16,TRBD2,TRBJ2-3,.,TRBV5-1,TGCGCCAGCAGCTTGGCCCCTAGCGGGGGGGATGATACGCAGTATTTT,CASSLAPSGGDDTQYF
12,.,TRBJ1-4,.,TRBV11-2,TGTGCCAGCAGCACAGGGTCTGAAAAACTGTTTTTT,CASSTGSEKLFF
16,TRBD1,TRBJ1-2,.,TRBV5-5,TGTGCCAGCAGCTTGTTAGTAGAGACAGGGGGCTATGGCTACACCTTC,CASSLLVETGGYGYTF
16,TRBD1,TRBJ1-1,.,TRBV11-2,TGTGCCAGCAGCTTATCCACAGGGGGACTGAACACTGAAGCTTTCTTT,CASSLSTGGLNTEAFF
15,TRBD1,TRBJ1-1,.,TRBV3-1/TRBV3-2,TGTGCCAGCAGCCAAGCAGGACAGGGGTTCACTGAAGCTTTCTTT,CASSQAGQGFTEAFF
13,TRBD1,TRBJ2-3,.,TRBV5-4,TGTGCCAGCAGCTACAGGGGGACAGATACGCAGTATTTT,CASSYRGTDTQYF
15,TRBD1,TRBJ1-1,.,TRBV18,TGTGCCAGCTCAGCGACCGGGACAGGGACCACTGAAGCTTTCTTT,CASSATGTGTTEAFF
19,TRBD2,TRBJ2-3,.,TRBV7-3,TGTGCCAGCAGCTTCGGCCCCGGGGGACTAGGAGTTCGCACAGATACGCAGTATTTT,CASSFGPGGLGVRTDTQYF
15,TRBD1,TRBJ1-4,.,TRBV6-5,TGTGCCAGCAGTTACGCGTCCAGGGGGCTGGGGGAACTGTTTTTT,CASSYASRGLGELFF
13,.,TRBJ2-2,.,TRBV24-1,TGTGCCACCAGTGATCCTAACACCGGGGAGCTGTTTTTT,CATSDPNTGELFF
11,.,TRBJ2-7,.,TRBV6-2/TRBV6-3,TGTGCCAGCAGTTACTGGCCAGAGCAGTACTTC,CASSYWPEQYF
15,TRBD2,TRBJ2-7,.,TRBV19,TGTGCCAGTAGTACCCTCACGGGGAGCGGGGTCGAGCAGTACTTC,CASSTLTGSGVEQYF
11,.,TRBJ1-1,.,TRBV5-4,TGTGCCAGCAGCCAGAACACTGAAGCTTTCTTT,CASSQNTEAFF
15,TRBD1,TRBJ2-1,.,TRBV5-1,TGCGCCAGCAGCTCTGCAGGGGGAATCAGCAATGAGCAGTTCTTC,CASSSAGGISNEQFF
14,.,TRBJ2-2,.,TRBV10-3,TGTGCCCTAAGTCGGGAATCGAACACCGGGGAGCTGTTTTTT,CALSRESNTGELFF
14,.,TRBJ2-3,.,TRBV3-1/TRBV3-2,TGTGCCAGCAGCCTGGGGGGGGCGGCGGATACGCAGTATTTT,CASSLGGAADTQYF
14,.,TRBJ1-1,.,TRBV7-9,TGTGCCAGCAGCTCGATTGTCTCCGGCACTGAAGCTTTCTTT,CASSSIVSGTEAFF
15,TRBD1,TRBJ1-4,.,TRBV19,TGTGCCAGTAGTCCAACAACAGGGGGGGATGAAAAACTGTTTTTT,CASSPTTGGDEKLFF